This T cell receptor beta chain was observed in a study of T-cell memory formation after mild COVID-19. Study at large: TCR clusters largely stayed donor specific. The study, taken as a whole, reports: From day 15 to 85, contracting clones were balanced between CD4 and CD8, whereas later expanders leaned toward CD4+.

Trimming left V 4 bases short and J 3 bases short, with 16 bases between. The CDR3 spans 16 residues. CDR1 is KGHDR and CDR2 is SFDVKD in the germline V gene. A word on this clonotype: What it binds is not known.

Constant-segment primers and 5'RACE yielded cDNA libraries for TCR alpha and TCR beta, each carrying sample barcodes and UMIs. TCRdb used MiXCR to reprocess the 5' RACE reads, holding one entry per CDR3 protein. The table lists a few hundred thousand distinct CDR3 sequences, 27% of them singletons. The clonotype comes from an adult woman who had mild COVID-19 (a few samples of this study predate the infection). Cell type and time point are not known. The specimen was PBMCs or a T cell subset sorted from them (not recorded which). This chain uses TRBV24-1 with TRBJ2-3; D tentatively reads TRBD1 or TRBD2 (5 bases each). CDR3 protein: CATSDSFRDLTDTQYF. DNA of the CDR3: TGTGCCACCAGTGACTCGTTCCGGGACCTAACAGATACGCAGTATTTT.